This TCR beta chain was captured in a study of CD8 T cells in ankylosing spondylitis. Overall study results and limits: A motif in TCR beta, a set of fewer than ten highly homologous variants, appeared characteristic of ankylosing spondylitis blood.

Construction of TCR beta libraries was performed using quantitative 5'-RACE with molecular barcodes. TCRdb reprocessed the 5' RACE reads with MiXCR, giving one entry per CDR3 protein. This sample has under 950,000 distinct CDR3 sequences, with 15% to 20% found just once. Losses at the gene ends were 6 bases for V and 6 bases for J; bases not matched to a gene: 5. The V gene's germline CDR1 is DFQATT and CDR2 SNEGSKA (reference sequence). The CDR3 has 12 amino acids. With respect to this clonotype: Its antigen is as yet unknown.

The genes are TRBV20-1 and TRBJ2-7; TRBD1 agrees at 10 bases. This clonotype was obtained from a male donor with ankylosing spondylitis. What was sequenced was blood, either unsorted or a sorted T cell fraction (not recorded which). The CDR3 loop is CSAPGQGTEQYF. CDR3 bases: TGCAGTGCCCCGGGACAGGGGACCGAGCAGTACTTC.